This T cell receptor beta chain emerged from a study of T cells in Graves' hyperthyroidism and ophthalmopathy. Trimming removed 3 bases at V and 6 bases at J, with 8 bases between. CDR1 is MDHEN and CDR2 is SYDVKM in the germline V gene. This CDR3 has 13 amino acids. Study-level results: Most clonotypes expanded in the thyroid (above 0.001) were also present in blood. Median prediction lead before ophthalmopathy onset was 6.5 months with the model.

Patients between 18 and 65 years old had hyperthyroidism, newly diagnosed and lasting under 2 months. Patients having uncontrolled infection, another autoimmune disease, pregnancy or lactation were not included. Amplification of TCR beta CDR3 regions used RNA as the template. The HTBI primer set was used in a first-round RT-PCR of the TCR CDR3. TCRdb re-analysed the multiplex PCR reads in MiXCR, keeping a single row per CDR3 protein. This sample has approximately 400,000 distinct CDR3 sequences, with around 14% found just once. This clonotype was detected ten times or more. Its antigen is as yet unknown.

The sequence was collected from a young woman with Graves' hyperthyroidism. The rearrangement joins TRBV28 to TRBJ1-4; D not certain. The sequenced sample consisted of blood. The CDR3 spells CASSFAQDEKLFF. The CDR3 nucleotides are TGTGCCAGCAGTTTCGCCCAAGATGAAAAACTGTTTTTT.